This T cell receptor (beta chain) was found in a study of T-cell memory formation after mild COVID-19. Study background: Largely, TCR clusters stayed within a single donor.

About this clonotype itself: What it binds is unknown.

Germline V lookup: CDR1 KGHSH, CDR2 LQKENI. The CDR3 has 15 residues. Trimming pared 2 bases from V and 9 bases from J, leaving 19 bases between. 5'RACE with constant-segment primers built TCRalpha and TCRbeta cDNA libraries with UMIs. TCRdb reanalysed the 5' RACE reads using MiXCR and keeps one entry per CDR3 protein. The sample has about half a million distinct CDR3 sequences, 18% seen once. Notes on the study in general: Whereas later expanders leaned CD4+, clones contracting day 15 to 85 showed a balanced CD4/CD8 makeup.

The rearrangement links TRBV18 to TRBJ2-5; D may be TRBD2 (6 bases). Specimen: PBMCs or a T cell subset sorted from them (not recorded which). This sequence was found in an adult woman who had mild COVID-19 (a few samples of this study predate the infection). Cell type and time point are not known. The CDR3 DNA follows: TGTGCCAGCTCACCATATGAGGGGAGGAGAAACCCCCAGTACTTC. This translates into CASSPYEGRRNPQYF.